This TCR beta chain is drawn from a study of PD-1 blockade in classical Hodgkin lymphoma. Overall study findings and caveats: TCR diversity in CD4+, not CD8+, cells rose significantly by C4D1.

CDR1 MNHNS and CDR2 SASEGT come from the germline V gene. CDR3 length: 17 amino acids. V was shortened by 2 bases and J by 4 bases, with 19 bases between the two germline ends. Autologous stem cell transplantation was followed by relapse in every patient, and brentuximab vedotin exposure varied. Sequencing used immunoSEQ multiplex PCR; TCRdb keeps in-frame clones, though not all of them. The sample gives around 18,000 clones, roughly 77% of which show up once; roughly a sixth is in the top ten. Concerning this clone itself: The antigen remains unidentified.

The genes are TRBV6-1 and TRBJ2-3, with D unresolved. The specimen was peripheral blood mononuclear cells (PBMCs), collected before the second cycle of nivolumab. This TCR came from a human donor with classical Hodgkin lymphoma. CDR3 sequence reads: CASSEYWEAYPPDTQYF. For the CDR3, the DNA is TGTGCCAGCAGTGAATACTGGGAAGCGTACCCCCCAGATACGCAGTATTTT.